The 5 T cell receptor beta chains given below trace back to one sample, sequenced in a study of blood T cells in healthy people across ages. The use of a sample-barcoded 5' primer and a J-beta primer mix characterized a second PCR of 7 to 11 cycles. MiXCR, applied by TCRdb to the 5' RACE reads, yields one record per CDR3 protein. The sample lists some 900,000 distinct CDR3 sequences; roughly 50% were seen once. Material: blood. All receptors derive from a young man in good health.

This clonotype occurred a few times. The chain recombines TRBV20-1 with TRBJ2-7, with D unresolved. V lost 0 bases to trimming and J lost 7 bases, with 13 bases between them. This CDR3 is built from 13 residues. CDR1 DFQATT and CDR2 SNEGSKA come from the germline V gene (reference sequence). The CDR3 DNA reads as TGCAGTGCTAGAGATACTGCTCGTGGAGAGCAGTACTTC. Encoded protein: CSARDTARGEQYF.

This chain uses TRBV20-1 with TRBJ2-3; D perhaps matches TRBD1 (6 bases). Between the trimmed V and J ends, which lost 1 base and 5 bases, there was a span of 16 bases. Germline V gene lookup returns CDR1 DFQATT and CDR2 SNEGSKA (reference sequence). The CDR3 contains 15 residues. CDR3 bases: TGCAGTGCTAGAGTTGGGACAAAAGGAGGAGATACGCAGTATTTT. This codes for CSARVGTKGGDTQYF.

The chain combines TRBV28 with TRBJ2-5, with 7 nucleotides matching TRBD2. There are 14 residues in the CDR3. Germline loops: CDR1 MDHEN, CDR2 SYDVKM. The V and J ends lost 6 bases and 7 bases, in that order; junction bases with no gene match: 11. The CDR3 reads CASSDLGGFGTQYF. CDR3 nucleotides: TGTGCCAGCAGCGATTTGGGAGGGTTCGGGACCCAGTACTTC.

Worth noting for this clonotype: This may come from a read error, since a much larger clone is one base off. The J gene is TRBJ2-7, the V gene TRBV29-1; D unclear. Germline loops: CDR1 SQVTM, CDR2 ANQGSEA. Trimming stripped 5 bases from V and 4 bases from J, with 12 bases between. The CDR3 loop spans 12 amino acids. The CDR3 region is CSVSPRPYEQYF. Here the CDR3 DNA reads TGCAGCGTTAGTCCACGCCCGTACGAGCAGTACTTC.

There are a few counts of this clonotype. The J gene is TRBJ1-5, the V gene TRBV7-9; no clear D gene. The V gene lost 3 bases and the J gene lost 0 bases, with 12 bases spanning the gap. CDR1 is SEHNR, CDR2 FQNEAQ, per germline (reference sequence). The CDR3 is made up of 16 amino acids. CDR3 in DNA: TGTGCCAGCAGCTTGTCCGGAGTATATAGCAATCAGCCCCAGCATTTT. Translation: CASSLSGVYSNQPQHF.